Sequencing of this TCR beta chain was carried out in a study of shared T cell receptors in the human thymus. This clone was observed a few times. Germline assignment: CDR1 DFQATT and CDR2 SNEGSKA (reference sequence). The V end was cut by 8 bases, the J end by 4 bases, with 9 bases between. The CDR3 length is 10 residues. Here immunoSEQ multiplex PCR was the method, and the copy in TCRdb shows in-frame clones only, minus some. The sample contains 500,000 to 850,000 clones, 70% to 90% of which appear only once. Another study also made use of these data, one on human thymus T cells. That paper states: Having corrective surgery for congenital heart defects, healthy Finnish infants were the ones who donated. During corrective heart surgery, resections were taken, and the thymus tissue came from them. Apparent skewing of V and J gene usage characterized both thymic and blood repertoires. Related work found strong thymic repertoire overlap between unrelated individuals.

The chain has TRBV20-1 and TRBJ2-7; TRBD1 might be the D (5 bases). This clonotype was obtained from a boy in the first two years of life with a congenital heart defect. The sequencing input was thymocytes. The CDR3 nucleotides read TGCAGTACACAGGAGTACGAGCAGTACTTC. Its translation is CSTQEYEQYF.